The 2 T cell receptor beta chains presented below share a single source sample, sequenced in a study of monozygotic twins with inflammatory bowel disease. TCRdb re-called the 5' RACE reads; every CDR3 protein appears as one record, without DNA. The table counts approximately 330,000 distinct CDR3 sequences; under 2.5% lies in the top ten. Sequences were obtained from blood. The receptor source for this set is a human donor with ulcerative colitis or Crohn's disease, or a healthy co-twin of an affected twin (not recorded which).

This chain links TRBV6-2 or TRBV6-3 with TRBJ2-5; TCRdb designates TRBD1, a call that cannot be tested without DNA. From germline, CDR1 is MNHEY and CDR2 SVGEGT. The CDR3 is 16 residues long. CDR3 amino acids: CASSYESGRTQETQYF.

The gene calls are TRBV12-3 or TRBV12-4 and TRBJ1-2; TCRdb indicates TRBD1, and absent DNA this call remains unverified. This CDR3 is 15 amino acids long. CDR3 protein: CASSSPGHTLGTYTF.